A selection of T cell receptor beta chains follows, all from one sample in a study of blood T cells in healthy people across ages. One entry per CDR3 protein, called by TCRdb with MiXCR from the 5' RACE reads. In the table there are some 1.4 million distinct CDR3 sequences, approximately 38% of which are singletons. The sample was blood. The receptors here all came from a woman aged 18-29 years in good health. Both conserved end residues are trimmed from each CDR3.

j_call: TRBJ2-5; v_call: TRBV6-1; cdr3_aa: ASSDAQLGLAGAGTQY
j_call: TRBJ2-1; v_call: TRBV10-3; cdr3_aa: AISEGRSQGEVEQF
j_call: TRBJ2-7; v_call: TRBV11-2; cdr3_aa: ASSSPGLAVYEQY
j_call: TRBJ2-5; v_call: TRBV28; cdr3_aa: ASSLPGVPQY
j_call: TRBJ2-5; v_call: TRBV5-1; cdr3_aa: ASSVPGGKETQY
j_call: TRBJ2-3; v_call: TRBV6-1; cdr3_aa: ASSPRTEQDTQY
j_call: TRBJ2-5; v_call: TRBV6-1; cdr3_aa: ASSWASGGGETQY
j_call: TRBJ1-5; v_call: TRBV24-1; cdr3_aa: ATSESSSNQPQH
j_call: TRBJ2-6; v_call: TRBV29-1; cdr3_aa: SVAGQCSGANVLT
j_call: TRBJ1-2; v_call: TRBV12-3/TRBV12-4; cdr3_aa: ASRRPTSSYGYT
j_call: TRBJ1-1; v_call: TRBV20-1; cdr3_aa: SVPGRHQNTEAF
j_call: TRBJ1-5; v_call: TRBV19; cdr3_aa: ASSGVSQPQH
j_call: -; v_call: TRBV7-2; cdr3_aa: ASSLVGPRYNEQY
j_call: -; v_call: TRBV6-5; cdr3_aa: ASSHGGAAYNEQY
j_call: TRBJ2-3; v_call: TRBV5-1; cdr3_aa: ASSLARLGYDTQY
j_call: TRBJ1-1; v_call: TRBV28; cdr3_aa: ASSPRQAGSEAF
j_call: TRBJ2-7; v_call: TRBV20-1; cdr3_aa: SARDPQGGREQY
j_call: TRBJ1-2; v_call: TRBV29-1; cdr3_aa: SVPGPVGGSSYT
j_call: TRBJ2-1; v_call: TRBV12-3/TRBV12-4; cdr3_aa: ASGRDYHNEQF
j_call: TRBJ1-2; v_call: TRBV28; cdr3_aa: ASSLGGTQGYT
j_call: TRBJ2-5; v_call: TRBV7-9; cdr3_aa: ASRTSGRLYQETQY
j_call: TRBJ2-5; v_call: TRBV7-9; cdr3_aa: ASSLGLAGREQY
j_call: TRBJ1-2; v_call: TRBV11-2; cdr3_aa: ASSLGGDNYGYT
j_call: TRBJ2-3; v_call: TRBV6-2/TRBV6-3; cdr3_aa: ASSYQSATSGTDTQY
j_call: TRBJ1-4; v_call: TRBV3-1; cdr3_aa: ASGGASVREKLF
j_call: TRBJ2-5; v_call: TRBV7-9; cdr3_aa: ASSFAAQETQY
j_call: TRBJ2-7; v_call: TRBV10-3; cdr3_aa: AISTNSFPYEQY
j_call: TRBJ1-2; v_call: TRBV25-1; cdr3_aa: ASSELLGQGVGGYT
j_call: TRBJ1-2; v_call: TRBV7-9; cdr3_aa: ASSFSGDYGYT
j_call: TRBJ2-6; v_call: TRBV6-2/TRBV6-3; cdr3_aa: ASRPLGLAGYSGANVLT
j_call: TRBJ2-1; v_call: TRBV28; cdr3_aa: ASSLIAGDRSYNEQF
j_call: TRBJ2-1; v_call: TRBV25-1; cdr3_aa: AGESSYNEQF
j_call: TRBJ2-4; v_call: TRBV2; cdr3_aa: ASKVESNIQY
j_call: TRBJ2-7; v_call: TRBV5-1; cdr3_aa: ASSLGSSAYEQY
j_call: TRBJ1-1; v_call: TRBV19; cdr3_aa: ASSYLMNTEAF
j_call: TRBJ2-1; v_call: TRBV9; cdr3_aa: AGSVGGGVYNEQF
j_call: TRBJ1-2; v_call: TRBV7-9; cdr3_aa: ASSQTGKANYGYT
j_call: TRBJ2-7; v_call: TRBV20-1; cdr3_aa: SASTLYEQY
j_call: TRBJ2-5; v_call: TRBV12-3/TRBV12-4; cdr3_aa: ASTTSQKETQY
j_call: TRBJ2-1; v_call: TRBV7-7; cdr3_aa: ASSQSVYNNEQF
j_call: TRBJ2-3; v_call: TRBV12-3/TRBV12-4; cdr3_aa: ASSFTASYIDTQY
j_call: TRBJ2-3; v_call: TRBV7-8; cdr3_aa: ASSFSFTSGATTDTQY
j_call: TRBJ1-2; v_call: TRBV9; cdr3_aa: ASSVGQGLTYGYT
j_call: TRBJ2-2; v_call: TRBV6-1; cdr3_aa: ASMGQVNTGELF
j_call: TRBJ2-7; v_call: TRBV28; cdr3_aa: ATGRGSYEQY
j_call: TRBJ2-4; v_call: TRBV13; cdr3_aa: ASSFGGLSKNIQY
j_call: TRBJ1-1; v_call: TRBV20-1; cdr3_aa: SGRGGPMNTEAF
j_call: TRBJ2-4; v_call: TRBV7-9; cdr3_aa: ASSFRSGGRLTAKNIQY